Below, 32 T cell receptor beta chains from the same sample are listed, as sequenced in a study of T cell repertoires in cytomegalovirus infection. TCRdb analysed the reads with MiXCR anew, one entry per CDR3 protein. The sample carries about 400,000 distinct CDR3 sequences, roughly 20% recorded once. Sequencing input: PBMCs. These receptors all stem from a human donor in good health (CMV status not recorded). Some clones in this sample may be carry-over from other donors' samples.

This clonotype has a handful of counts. The CDR3 DNA reads TGTGCCAGCAGTTACCCCCCCAAGACAGGGGATGAGCAGTTCTTC. Protein product: CASSYPPKTGDEQFF. The chain is built from TRBV6-1 and TRBJ2-1, with TRBD1 matching over 8 bases. CDR1 is MNHNS and CDR2 is SASEGT in the germline V gene. J was trimmed by 8 bases and V by 5 bases; bases with no gene match: 11. This CDR3 region has 15 residues.

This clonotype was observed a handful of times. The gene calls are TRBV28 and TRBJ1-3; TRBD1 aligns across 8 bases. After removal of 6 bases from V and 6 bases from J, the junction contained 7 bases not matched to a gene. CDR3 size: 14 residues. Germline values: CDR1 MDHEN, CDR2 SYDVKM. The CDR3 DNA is TGTGCCAGCAGACCCCAGGGGGCCGAAAACACCATATATTTT. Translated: CASRPQGAENTIYF. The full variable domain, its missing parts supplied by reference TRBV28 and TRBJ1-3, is DVKVTQSSRYLVKRTGEKVFLECVQDMDHENMFWYRQDPGLGLRLIYFSYDVKMKEKGDIPEGYSVSREKKERFSLILESASTNQTSMYLCASRPQGAENTIYFGEGSWLTVV.

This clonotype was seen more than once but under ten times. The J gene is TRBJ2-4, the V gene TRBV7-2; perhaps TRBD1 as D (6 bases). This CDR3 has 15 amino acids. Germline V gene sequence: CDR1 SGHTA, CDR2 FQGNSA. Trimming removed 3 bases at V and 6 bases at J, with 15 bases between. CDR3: CASSFSWGTSNIQYF. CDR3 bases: TGTGCCAGCAGCTTTTCCTGGGGGACATCAAACATTCAGTACTTC. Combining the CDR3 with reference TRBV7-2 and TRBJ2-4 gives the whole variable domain GAGVSQSPSNKVTEKGKDVELRCDPISGHTALYWYRQSLGQGLEFLIYFQGNSAPDKSGLPSDRFSAERTGGSVSTLTIQRTQQEDSAVYLCASSFSWGTSNIQYFGAGTRLSVL.

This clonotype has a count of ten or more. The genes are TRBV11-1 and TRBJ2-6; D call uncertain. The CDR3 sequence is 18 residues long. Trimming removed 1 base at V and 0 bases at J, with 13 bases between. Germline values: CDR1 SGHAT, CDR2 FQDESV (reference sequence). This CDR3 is CASSLERTGSSGANVLTF. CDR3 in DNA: TGTGCCAGCAGCTTAGAAAGGACGGGTAGCTCTGGGGCCAACGTCCTGACTTTC.

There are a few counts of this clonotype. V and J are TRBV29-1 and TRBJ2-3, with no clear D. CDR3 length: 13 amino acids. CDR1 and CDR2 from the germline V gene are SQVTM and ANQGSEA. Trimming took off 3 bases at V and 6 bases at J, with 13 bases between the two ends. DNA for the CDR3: TGCAGCGTTGAGGTGTACAGCTACGATACGCAGTATTTT. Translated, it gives CSVEVYSYDTQYF.

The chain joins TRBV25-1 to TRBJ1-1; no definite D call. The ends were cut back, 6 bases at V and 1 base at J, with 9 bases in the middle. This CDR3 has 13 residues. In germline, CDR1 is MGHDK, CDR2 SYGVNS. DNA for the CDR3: TGTGCCAGCAGACCCTGGACGAACACTGAAGCTTTCTTT. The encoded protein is CASRPWTNTEAFF.

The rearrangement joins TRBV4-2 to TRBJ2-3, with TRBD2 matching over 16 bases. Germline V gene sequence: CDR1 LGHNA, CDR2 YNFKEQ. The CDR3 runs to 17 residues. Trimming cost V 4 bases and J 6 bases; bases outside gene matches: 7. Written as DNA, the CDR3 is TGTGCCAGCAGCCTTGGGACTAGCGGGGGGGCCGATGATACGCAGTATTTT. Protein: CASSLGTSGGADDTQYF.

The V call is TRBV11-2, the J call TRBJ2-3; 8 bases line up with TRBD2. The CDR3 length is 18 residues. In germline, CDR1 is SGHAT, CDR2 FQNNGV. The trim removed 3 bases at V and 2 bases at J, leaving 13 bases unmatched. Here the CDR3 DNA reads TGTGCCAGCAGCTTGATTGGCTCGAGCGGGAGTCTCACAGATACGCAGTATTTT. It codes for CASSLIGSSGSLTDTQYF.

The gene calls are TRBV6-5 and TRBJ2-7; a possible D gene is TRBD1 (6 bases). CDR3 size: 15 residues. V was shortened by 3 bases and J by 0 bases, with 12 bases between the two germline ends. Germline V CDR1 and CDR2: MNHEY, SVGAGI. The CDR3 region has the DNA TGTGCCAGCAGTTATTCAGGGGCGGTCTCCTACGAGCAGTACTTC. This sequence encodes CASSYSGAVSYEQYF.

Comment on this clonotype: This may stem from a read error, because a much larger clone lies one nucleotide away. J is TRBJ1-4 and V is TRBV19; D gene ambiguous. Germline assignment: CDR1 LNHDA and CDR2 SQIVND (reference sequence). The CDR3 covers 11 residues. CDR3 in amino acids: CARSLHEKLFF. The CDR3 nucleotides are TGTGCCCGTAGCCTACATGAAAAACTGTTTTTT.

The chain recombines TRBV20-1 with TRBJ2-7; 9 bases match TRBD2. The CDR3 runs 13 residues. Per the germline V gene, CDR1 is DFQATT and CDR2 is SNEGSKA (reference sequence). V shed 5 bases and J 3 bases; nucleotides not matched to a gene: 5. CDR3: CSAGAGGFYEQYF. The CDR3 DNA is TGCAGTGCTGGCGCGGGAGGGTTCTACGAGCAGTACTTC.

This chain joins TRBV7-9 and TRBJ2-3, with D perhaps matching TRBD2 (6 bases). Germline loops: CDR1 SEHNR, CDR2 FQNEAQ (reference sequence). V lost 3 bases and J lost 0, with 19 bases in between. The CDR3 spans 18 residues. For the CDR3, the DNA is TGTGCCAGCAGCTTTCGGTCGCACTGGGACTCTAGCACAGATACGCAGTATTTT. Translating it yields CASSFRSHWDSSTDTQYF.

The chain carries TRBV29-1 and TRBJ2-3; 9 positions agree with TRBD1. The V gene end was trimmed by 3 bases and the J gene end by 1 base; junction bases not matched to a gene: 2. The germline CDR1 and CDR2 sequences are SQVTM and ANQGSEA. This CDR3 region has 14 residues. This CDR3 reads CSVDDRGGTDTQYF. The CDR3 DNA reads TGCAGCGTTGACGACAGGGGGGGCACAGATACGCAGTATTTT.

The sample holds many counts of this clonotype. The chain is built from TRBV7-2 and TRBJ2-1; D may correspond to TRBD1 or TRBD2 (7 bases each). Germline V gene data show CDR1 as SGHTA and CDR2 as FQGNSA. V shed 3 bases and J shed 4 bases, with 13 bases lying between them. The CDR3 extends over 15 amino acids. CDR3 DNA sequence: TGTGCCAGCAGCTTGACAGGGAGGGGGTACAATGAGCAGTTCTTC. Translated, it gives CASSLTGRGYNEQFF.

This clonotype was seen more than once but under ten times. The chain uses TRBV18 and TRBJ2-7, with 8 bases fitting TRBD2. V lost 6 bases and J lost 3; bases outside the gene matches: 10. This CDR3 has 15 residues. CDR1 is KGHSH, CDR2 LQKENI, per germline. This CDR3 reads CASSGREAELYEQYF. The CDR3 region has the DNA TGTGCCAGCTCCGGGAGGGAGGCGGAACTCTACGAGCAGTACTTC.

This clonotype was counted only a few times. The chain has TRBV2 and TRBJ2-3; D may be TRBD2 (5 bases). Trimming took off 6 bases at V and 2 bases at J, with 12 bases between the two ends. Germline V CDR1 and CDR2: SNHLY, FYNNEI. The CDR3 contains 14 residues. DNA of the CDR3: TGTGCCAGCAGCGAGGACTTCTCCACAGATACGCAGTATTTT. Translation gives CASSEDFSTDTQYF. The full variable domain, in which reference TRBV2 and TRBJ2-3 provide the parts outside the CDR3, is EPEVTQTPSHQVTQMGQEVILRCVPISNHLYFYWYRQILGQKVEFLVSFYNNEISEKSEIFDDQFSVERPDGSNFTLKIRSTKLEDSAMYFCASSEDFSTDTQYFGPGTRLTVL.

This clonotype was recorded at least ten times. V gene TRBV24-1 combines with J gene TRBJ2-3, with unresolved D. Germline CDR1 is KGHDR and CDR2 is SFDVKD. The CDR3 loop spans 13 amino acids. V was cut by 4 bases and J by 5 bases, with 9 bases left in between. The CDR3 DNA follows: TGTGCCACCAGTGAATTTGGCTTAGATACGCAGTATTTT. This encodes CATSEFGLDTQYF.

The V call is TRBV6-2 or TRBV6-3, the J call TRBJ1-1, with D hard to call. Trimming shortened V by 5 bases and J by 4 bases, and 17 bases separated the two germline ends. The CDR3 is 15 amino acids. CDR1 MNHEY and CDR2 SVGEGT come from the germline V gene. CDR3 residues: CASSRLPGIGTEAFF. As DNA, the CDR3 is TGTGCCAGCAGTCGCCTCCCAGGAATAGGCACTGAAGCTTTCTTT.

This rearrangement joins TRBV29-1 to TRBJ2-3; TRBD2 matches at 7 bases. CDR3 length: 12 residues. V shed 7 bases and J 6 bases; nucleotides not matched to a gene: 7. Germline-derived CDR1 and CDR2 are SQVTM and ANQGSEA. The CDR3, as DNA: TGCAGCGCTGGGGGGGGTTCCGATACGCAGTATTTT. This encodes CSAGGGSDTQYF.

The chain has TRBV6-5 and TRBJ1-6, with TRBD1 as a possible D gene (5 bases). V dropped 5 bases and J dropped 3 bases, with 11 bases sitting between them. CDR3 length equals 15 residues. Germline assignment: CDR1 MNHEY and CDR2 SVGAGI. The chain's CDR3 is CASSRGGNYNSPLHF. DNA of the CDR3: TGTGCCAGCAGTCGCGGGGGAAACTATAATTCACCCCTCCACTTT.

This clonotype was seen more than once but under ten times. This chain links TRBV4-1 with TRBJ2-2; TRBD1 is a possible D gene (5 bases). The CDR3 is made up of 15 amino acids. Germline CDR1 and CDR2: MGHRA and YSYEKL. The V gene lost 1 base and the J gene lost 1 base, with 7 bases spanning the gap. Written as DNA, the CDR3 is TGCGCCAGCAGCCAAGGGCAGGGGAACACCGGGGAGCTGTTTTTT. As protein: CASSQGQGNTGELFF.

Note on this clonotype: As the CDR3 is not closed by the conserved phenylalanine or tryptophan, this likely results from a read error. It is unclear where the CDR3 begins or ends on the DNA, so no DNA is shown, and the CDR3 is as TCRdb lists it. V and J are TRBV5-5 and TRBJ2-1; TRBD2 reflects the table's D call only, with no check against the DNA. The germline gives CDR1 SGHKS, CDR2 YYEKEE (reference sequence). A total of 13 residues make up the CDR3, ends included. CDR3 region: CASSLTPGTSGAE.

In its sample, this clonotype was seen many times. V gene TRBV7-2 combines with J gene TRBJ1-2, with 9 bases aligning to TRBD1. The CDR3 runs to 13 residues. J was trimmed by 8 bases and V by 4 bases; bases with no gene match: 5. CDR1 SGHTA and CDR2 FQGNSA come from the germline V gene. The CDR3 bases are TGTGCCAGCAGCTCGACAGGGGGGGGGGGCTACACCTTC. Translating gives CASSSTGGGGYTF.

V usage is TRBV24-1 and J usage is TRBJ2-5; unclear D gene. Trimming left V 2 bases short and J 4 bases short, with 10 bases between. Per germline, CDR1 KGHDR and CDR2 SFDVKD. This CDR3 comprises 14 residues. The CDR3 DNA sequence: TGTGCCACCAGTGATTCGACACCTAGAGAGACCCAGTACTTC. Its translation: CATSDSTPRETQYF.

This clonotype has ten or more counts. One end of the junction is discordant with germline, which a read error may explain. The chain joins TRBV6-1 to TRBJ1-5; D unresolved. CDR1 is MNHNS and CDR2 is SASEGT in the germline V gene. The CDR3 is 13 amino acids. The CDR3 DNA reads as TGTGCCAGCAGAGAAGGCAGCAATCAGCCCCAGCATTTT. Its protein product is CASREGSNQPQHF.

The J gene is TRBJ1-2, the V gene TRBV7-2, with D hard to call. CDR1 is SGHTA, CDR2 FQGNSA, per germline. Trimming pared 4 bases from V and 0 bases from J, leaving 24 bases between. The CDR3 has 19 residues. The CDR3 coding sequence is TGTGCCAGCAGCTCGCCCGGGAGTAGGACCCAGTTAGCTAACTATGGCTACACCTTC. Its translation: CASSSPGSRTQLANYGYTF.

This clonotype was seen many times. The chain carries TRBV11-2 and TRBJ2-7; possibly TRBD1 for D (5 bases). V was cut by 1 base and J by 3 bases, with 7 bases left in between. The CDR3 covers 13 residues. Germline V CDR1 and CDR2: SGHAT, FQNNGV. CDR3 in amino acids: CASSLGTLYEQYF. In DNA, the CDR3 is TGTGCCAGCAGCTTAGGGACACTCTACGAGCAGTACTTC.

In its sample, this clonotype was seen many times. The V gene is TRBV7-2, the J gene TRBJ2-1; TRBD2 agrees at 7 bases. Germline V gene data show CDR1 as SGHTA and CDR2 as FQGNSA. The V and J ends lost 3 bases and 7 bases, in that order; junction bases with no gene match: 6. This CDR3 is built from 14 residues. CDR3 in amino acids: CASSFFGGYNEQFF. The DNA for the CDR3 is TGTGCCAGCAGCTTCTTCGGGGGGTATAATGAGCAGTTCTTC.

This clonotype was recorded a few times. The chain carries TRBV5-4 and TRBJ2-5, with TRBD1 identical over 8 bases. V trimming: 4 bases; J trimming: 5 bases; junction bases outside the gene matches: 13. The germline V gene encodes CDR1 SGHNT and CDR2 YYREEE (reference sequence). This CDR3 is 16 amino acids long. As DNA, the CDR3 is TGTGCCAGCAGCCCCCGTTTCGTACAGGGGGTTGAGACCCAGTACTTC. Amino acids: CASSPRFVQGVETQYF.

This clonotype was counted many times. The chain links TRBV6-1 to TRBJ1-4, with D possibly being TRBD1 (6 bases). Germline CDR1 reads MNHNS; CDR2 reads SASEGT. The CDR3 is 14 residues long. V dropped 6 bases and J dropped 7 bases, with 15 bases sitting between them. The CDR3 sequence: CASRSGTRGEKLFF. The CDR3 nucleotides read TGTGCCAGCAGGTCCGGGACCAGGGGTGAAAAACTGTTTTTT.

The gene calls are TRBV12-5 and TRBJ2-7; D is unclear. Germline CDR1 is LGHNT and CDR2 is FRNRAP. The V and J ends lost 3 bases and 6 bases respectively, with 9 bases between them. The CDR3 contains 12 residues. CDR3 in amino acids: CASGLPDGEQYF. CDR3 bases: TGTGCTAGTGGTTTACCCGATGGCGAGCAGTACTTC.

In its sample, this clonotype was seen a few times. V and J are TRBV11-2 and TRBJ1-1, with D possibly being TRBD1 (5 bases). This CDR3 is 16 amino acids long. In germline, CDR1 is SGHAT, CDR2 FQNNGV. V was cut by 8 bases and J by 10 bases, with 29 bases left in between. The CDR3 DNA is TGTGCCAGCGGACCATGGGGGAGCGGTGAGCTTTATGGAGCTTTCTTT. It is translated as CASGPWGSGELYGAFF.